A selection of T cell receptor beta chains follows, all from one sample in a study of blood T cell repertoires in COVID-19. Clones were sequenced by immunoSEQ multiplex PCR, and TCRdb holds only the in-frame ones, with some missing. The repertoire includes hundreds of thousands of clones, approximately 84% of them detected once, and approximately 3.5% sits in the top ten. Sequenced material: PBMCs or T cells enriched from blood (not recorded which). Every receptor here comes from a woman aged 40 to 50 with acute COVID-19. CDR3s include the opening cysteine and the closing phenylalanine or tryptophan. A D gene is named only where the DNA matches it firmly. Size tells how often a clone was seen (once, few, many) or the class of an expanded clone, and some rows leave it out.

d_call j_call v_call clone_size cdr3_nt cdr3_aa
NA TRBJ2-7 TRBV19 NA TGTGCCAGTAGACCGGAGGGCCGCAACGAGCAGTACTTC CASRPEGRNEQYF
NA TRBJ2-2 TRBV11-2 NA TGTGCCAGCAGCTTGGGACCCGGGACTCTGAACACCGGGGAGCTGTTTTTT CASSLGPGTLNTGELFF
NA TRBJ2-7 TRBV5-6 once TGTGCCAGCAGCTTGGTAGGGGGCTCCTACGAGCAGTACTTC CASSLVGGSYEQYF
TRBD2 TRBJ2-3 TRBV5-1 NA TGCGCCAGCAGCTTCCGGGAGGGGAACCCAGATACGCAGTATTTT CASSFREGNPDTQYF
TRBD2 TRBJ2-7 TRBV5-6 NA TGTGCCAGCAGCTTGATAGCGGGAGTTAAGTACGAGCAGTACTTC CASSLIAGVKYEQYF
NA TRBJ1-4 TRBV6-1 NA TGTGCCAGCAGTGAGAGGGACACCCGAACTAATGAAAAACTGTTTTTT CASSERDTRTNEKLFF
TRBD2 TRBJ2-1 TRBV11-3 few TGTGCCAGCAGCTTAGCACTAGCGGGCATCAATGAGCAGTTCTTC CASSLALAGINEQFF
NA TRBJ2-1 TRBV14 few TGTGCCAGCAGCCAAGCTGGTGGGGCAGGTAATGAGCAGTTCTTC CASSQAGGAGNEQFF
TRBD1 TRBJ1-6 TRBV6-5 NA TGTGCCAGCAGTTCACAGGGGGCGCATTATAATTCACCCCTCCACTTT CASSSQGAHYNSPLHF
TRBD1 TRBJ1-6 TRBV18 NA TGTGCCAGCTCACCACAGGGGGCTCAGAATTCACCCCTCCACTTT CASSPQGAQNSPLHF
NA TRBJ2-6 TRBV5-1 NA TGCGCCAGCGAGGTGACAGGAACAAACTCTGGGGCCAACGTCCTGACTTTC CASEVTGTNSGANVLTF
NA TRBJ2-7 TRBV3-1/TRBV3-2 NA TGTGCCAGCAGCCCGTACGCGGGTGAACGCGAGCAGTACTTC CASSPYAGEREQYF
TRBD2 TRBJ2-4 TRBV27 NA TGTGCCAGCAGTTCCTCGGGACTAGCGGGATCTTGGTACTTC CASSSSGLAGSWYF
TRBD1 TRBJ1-2 TRBV19 few TGTGCCAGTAGCGACGGACAGGGGGGGAACTATGGCTACACCTTC CASSDGQGGNYGYTF
NA TRBJ1-4 TRBV6-1 NA TGTGCCAGCAGTGAACAGGGAAGGGGGAATGAAAAACTGTTTTTT CASSEQGRGNEKLFF
TRBD1 TRBJ1-1 TRBV6-5 NA TGTGCCAGCAGACCCGGGACAGGGTACGCTGAAGCTTTCTTT CASRPGTGYAEAFF
NA TRBJ2-2 TRBV7-6 NA TGTGCCAGCAGCTTAGTGGGGGGTACCGGGGAGCTGTTTTTT CASSLVGGTGELFF
TRBD2 TRBJ2-1 TRBV5-1 few TGCGCCAGCAGCTTTTCAGCGGGAGCAAGGGAGCAGTTCTTC CASSFSAGAREQFF
TRBD1 TRBJ1-2 TRBV6-5 NA TGTGCCAGCCAGGACAGGTCTTATGGCTACACCTTC CASQDRSYGYTF
NA TRBJ2-7 TRBV5-1 NA TGCGCCAGCAGCTTGATGGCGGAATTCTACGAGCAGTACTTC CASSLMAEFYEQYF